The clone carrying this T cell receptor beta chain occurred many times. The CDR3 consists of 16 residues. Trimming took 6 bases from V and 0 from J, leaving 18 bases between them. CDR1 is MDHEN, CDR2 SYDVKM, per germline. This sample is part of a study of T cells in Graves' hyperthyroidism and ophthalmopathy. It was RNA transcripts that yielded the amplified TCR beta CDR3 regions. First-round RT-PCR targeting the TCR CDR3 was performed with the HTBI primer set. MiXCR, run by TCRdb on the multiplex PCR reads, gives a single entry per CDR3 protein. Altogether approximately 700,000 distinct CDR3 sequences are present, roughly 15% being singletons, with the ten largest covering 8.4%.

Sequenced input: blood. This clonotype was obtained from a man aged 18 to 35 with Graves' hyperthyroidism. The chain recombines TRBV28 with TRBJ2-7; maybe TRBD2 (5 bases). CDR3 protein: CASRPRLASGSYEQYF. CDR3 nucleotide sequence: TGTGCCAGCAGACCTCGACTCGCGAGCGGCTCCTACGAGCAGTACTTC.